Included here is one TCR beta chain sequence, with context. Its antigen is unidentified. This sample was included in a study of T cells in Graves' hyperthyroidism and ophthalmopathy. Background on the study: Peripheral blood was taken when the disease was first diagnosed, before any treatment began. Study conclusions and caveats: Model output signaled ophthalmopathy a median around 6.9 months ahead of onset.

Germline V CDR1 and CDR2: MDHEN, SYDVKM. The CDR3 is made up of 15 amino acids. V lost 6 bases, J lost 6 bases, and 8 bases stayed unmatched. Template material for amplifying TCR beta CDR3 regions consisted of RNA transcripts. HTBI primers were the set used in a first-round RT-PCR of the TCR CDR3. Each CDR3 protein is one row after TCRdb ran MiXCR on the multiplex PCR reads. The profile covers 600,000 to 750,000 distinct CDR3 sequences, with 15% to 20% appearing a single time and about 14% taken by the ten largest. V and J are TRBV28 and TRBJ1-5, with 10 bases identical to TRBD1. Material for sequencing was blood. This clonotype was sampled from a man aged 45-65 years with Graves' hyperthyroidism. CDR3 sequence (DNA): TGTGCCAGCAGCCCCGGGACAGGGGAGGCTCAGCCCCAGCATTTT. Protein sequence: CASSPGTGEAQPQHF.